The 20 T cell receptor beta chains below were found in one sample sequenced in a study of chemoradiotherapy in HPV16-positive cancers. Sequenced by immunoSEQ multiplex PCR; TCRdb stores in-frame clones only, minus some. The data show around 15,000 clones, roughly 63% seen once. The specimen was collected from a patient who underwent chemoradiotherapy. The receptors originated from a human donor with HPV-associated anogenital cancer.

The genes are TRBV7-2 and TRBJ1-4; the D gene is possibly TRBD1 (6 bases). The CDR3 consists of 15 residues. The V gene lost 5 bases and the J gene lost 6 bases, with 16 bases spanning the gap. Germline values: CDR1 SGHTA, CDR2 FQGNSA. For the CDR3, the DNA is TGTGCCAGCAGCCTCCGGGACAACACTTATGAAAAACTGTTTTTT. Translated: CASSLRDNTYEKLFF.

The chain employs TRBV27 and TRBJ1-3; 10 bases agree with TRBD1. The V gene's germline CDR1 is MNHEY and CDR2 SMNVEV (reference sequence). The length of the CDR3 is 15 residues. Trimming took 7 bases from V and 4 from J; bases not matched to a gene: 7. CDR3 nucleotide sequence: TGTGCCAGCACACAGACAGGGGGCGCAGGAAACACCATATATTTT. Translation gives CASTQTGGAGNTIYF.

The CDR3 coding sequence is TGTGCCAGCAGTGAAATCTACGGTGGCTACACCTTC. Encoded protein: CASSEIYGGYTF. The chain employs TRBV6-1 and TRBJ1-2; unclear D gene. Germline CDR1 and CDR2: MNHNS and SASEGT. This CDR3 comprises 12 residues. V was trimmed by 2 bases and J by 7 bases, leaving 8 bases between them.

The chain couples TRBV6-1 to TRBJ1-2; the D is unclear. Germline V gene data show CDR1 as MNHNS and CDR2 as SASEGT. The V end was cut by 1 base, the J end by 4 bases, with 4 bases between. This CDR3 is 12 amino acids long. The CDR3 spells CASSEGGYGYTF. In DNA, the CDR3 is TGTGCCAGCAGTGAAGGAGGCTATGGCTACACCTTC.

The sample holds a few counts of this clone. The rearrangement joins TRBV20-1 to TRBJ2-4, with D perhaps matching TRBD2 (6 bases). The CDR3 is 11 amino acids. V lost 5 bases to trimming and J lost 6 bases, with 8 bases between them. The germline CDR1 and CDR2 sequences are DFQATT and SNEGSKA (reference sequence). CDR3 sequence reads: CSAWDSNIQYF. As DNA, the CDR3 is TGCAGTGCTTGGGACTCAAACATTCAGTACTTC.

V and J are TRBV4-2 and TRBJ2-3; 9 bases line up with TRBD2. With V trimmed by 1 base and J by 2 bases, 10 bases remained unmatched. The CDR3 loop spans 18 amino acids. Germline lookup yields CDR1 LGHNA and CDR2 YNFKEQ. Here the CDR3 DNA reads TGTGCCAGCAGCCAAGTAGCGGGAGCGGGGGTCAACACAGATACGCAGTATTTT. Amino acid sequence: CASSQVAGAGVNTDTQYF.

The V and J genes are TRBV30 and TRBJ1-1, with a possible D match to TRBD1 (6 bases). CDR1 is GTSNPN, CDR2 SVGIG, per germline (reference sequence). The CDR3 runs 12 residues. Trimming cost V 2 bases and J 9 bases, with 13 bases left between them. The CDR3 reads CAWSPQGGQAFF. CDR3 sequence (DNA): TGTGCCTGGAGTCCACAGGGCGGTCAAGCTTTCTTT.

The chain joins TRBV12-5 to TRBJ1-6, with TRBD1 identical over 8 bases. V gave up 0 bases and J gave up 3 bases; unmatched junction bases: 13. Looked up from germline, CDR1 is LGHNT and CDR2 is FRNRAP. This CDR3 region has 20 residues. The CDR3: CASGLVPRRDRQIYNSPLHF. In DNA, the CDR3 is TGTGCTAGTGGTTTGGTACCAAGACGGGACAGGCAAATCTATAATTCACCCCTCCACTTT.

The chain joins TRBV5-4 to TRBJ2-1, with D tentatively TRBD1 (6 bases). The CDR3 loop spans 13 amino acids. Germline CDR1 is SGHNT and CDR2 is YYREEE (reference sequence). The V end lost 1 base, the J end lost 9 bases, and 11 bases lay between the germline ends. CDR3 residues: CASSLQGIGEQFF. DNA of the CDR3: TGTGCCAGCAGCTTGCAGGGGATCGGTGAGCAGTTCTTC.

This clone appeared a few times. CDR3: CASSDRDRVYNEQFF. The CDR3 DNA follows: TGTGCCAGTAGTGACCGGGACAGGGTCTACAATGAGCAGTTCTTC. The chain recombines TRBV19 with TRBJ2-1, with 9 bases identical to TRBD1. The CDR3 spans 15 residues. Germline V lookup: CDR1 LNHDA, CDR2 SQIVND (reference sequence). V lost 5 bases, J lost 3 bases, and 5 bases stayed unmatched.

V is TRBV4-1 and J is TRBJ1-2; tentatively, D is TRBD1 (6 bases). The germline gives CDR1 MGHRA, CDR2 YSYEKL. V lost 4 bases, J lost 2 bases, and 32 bases lay in between. CDR3 length: 21 amino acids. DNA of the CDR3: TGCGCCAGCAGCCCCATACGAGCTTCTTGGACAGCCAGTACTAGAAACTATGGCTACACCTTC. Its translation is CASSPIRASWTASTRNYGYTF.

J is TRBJ1-4 and V is TRBV9; D uncertain. The CDR3 runs 15 residues. Looked up from germline, CDR1 is SGDLS and CDR2 is YYNGEE. V lost 3 bases and J lost 4, with 13 bases in between. The CDR3 reads CASSESPADNEKLFF. For the CDR3, the DNA is TGTGCCAGCAGCGAGAGCCCAGCCGATAATGAAAAACTGTTTTTT.

The chain links TRBV6-5 to TRBJ1-2, with D unclear. Deletions cut 10 bases from V and 5 bases from J, with 8 bases between. This CDR3 has 10 residues. Germline-derived CDR1 and CDR2 are MNHEY and SVGAGI. The chain's CDR3 is CATFRYGYTF. CDR3 sequence (DNA): TGTGCCACCTTCCGGTATGGCTACACCTTC.

Only a few counts were recorded for this clone. The chain joins TRBV7-2 to TRBJ1-1; D remains ambiguous. The CDR3 sequence is 12 residues long. The germline V gene has CDR1 SGHTA and CDR2 FQGNSA. Trimming took 6 bases from V and 8 from J, leaving 13 bases between them. DNA of the CDR3: TGTGCCAGCAGTCTAGGAGGTGGAGAAGCTTTCTTT. Translating gives CASSLGGGEAFF.

V usage is TRBV28 and J usage is TRBJ1-2; no firm D call. Germline V CDR1 and CDR2: MDHEN, SYDVKM. This CDR3 region has 15 residues. The ends were cut back, 5 bases at V and 0 bases at J, with 13 bases in the middle. The CDR3 DNA is TGTGCCAGCAGTGGAGGGAGGCCTCCTAACTATGGCTACACCTTC. This translates into CASSGGRPPNYGYTF.

The rearrangement uses TRBV14 and TRBJ2-5; D is ambiguous. V was trimmed by 1 base and J by 7 bases, leaving 4 bases between them. CDR1 is SGHDN, CDR2 FVKESK, per germline. This CDR3 is built from 11 residues. CDR3 bases: TGTGCCAGCAGCCAAGGCGGGACCCAGTACTTC. As protein: CASSQGGTQYF.

In this sample, this clone turned up a few times. V is TRBV5-1 and J is TRBJ2-3; D is ambiguous. The germline V gene has CDR1 SGHRS and CDR2 YFSETQ. The V end lost 1 base, the J end lost 2 bases, and 11 bases lay between the germline ends. The CDR3 consists of 15 residues. The DNA of the CDR3 is TGCGCCAGCAGCTTGCCATTTCAGTTCACAGATACGCAGTATTTT. Amino acids: CASSLPFQFTDTQYF. Drawing the rest from reference TRBV5-1 and TRBJ2-3, the complete variable domain is KAGVTQTPRYLIKTRGQQVTLSCSPISGHRSVSWYQQTPGQGLQFLFEYFSETQRNKGNFPGRFSGRQFSNSRSEMNVSTLELGDSALYLCASSLPFQFTDTQYFGPGTRLTVL.

The chain has TRBV5-6 and TRBJ1-2; 11 nucleotides agree with TRBD1. V dropped 2 bases and J dropped 4; count of bases not matched to a gene: 4. The germline V gene has CDR1 SGHDT and CDR2 YYEEEE. The CDR3 loop spans 15 amino acids. CDR3 region: CASSFVGQGGYGYTF. The CDR3 nucleotides are TGTGCCAGCAGCTTTGTGGGACAGGGGGGCTATGGCTACACCTTC. The complete variable domain, with remaining parts taken from reference TRBV5-6 and TRBJ1-2, reads DAGVTQSPTHLIKTRGQQVTLRCSPKSGHDTVSWYQQALGQGPQFIFQYYEEEERQRGNFPDRFSGHQFPNYSSELNVNALLLGDSALYLCASSFVGQGGYGYTFGSGTRLTVV.

The chain is built from TRBV5-1 and TRBJ1-2; D unclear. Trimming took off 5 bases at V and 0 bases at J, with 5 bases between the two ends. In germline, CDR1 is SGHRS, CDR2 YFSETQ. This CDR3 spans 12 amino acids. CDR3 residues: CASRGANYGYTF. DNA for the CDR3: TGCGCCAGCAGGGGAGCTAACTATGGCTACACCTTC.

This clone was observed once. The V and J genes are TRBV4-3 and TRBJ2-5; D tentatively fits TRBD1 or TRBD2 (7 bases each). The CDR3 consists of 16 residues. The V end was cut by 0 bases, the J end by 4 bases, with 15 bases between. Germline-derived CDR1 and CDR2 are LGHNA and YSLEER. The CDR3 loop is CASSQDFQGGGETQYF. CDR3 coding DNA: TGCGCCAGCAGCCAAGATTTCCAGGGGGGGGGAGAGACCCAGTACTTC.